This T cell receptor beta chain emerged from a study of patients and donors after allogeneic stem cell transplantation. The CDR3 length is 14 residues. Deletions cut 3 bases from V and 0 bases from J, with 8 bases between. CDR1 and CDR2 (germline): MNHEY, SMNVEV (reference sequence). TCRdb itself ran the RT-PCR reads through MiXCR, one entry per CDR3 protein. The sample lists approximately 200,000 distinct CDR3 sequences, roughly two fifths occurring once. The genes are TRBV27 and TRBJ1-1; D is possibly TRBD1 (5 bases). Sequenced sample: blood, either unsorted or a sorted T cell fraction (not recorded which). The source of this sequence is a human donor who was either an allogeneic HSCT recipient or a stem cell or donor lymphocyte infusion donor (not recorded which). It is not recorded whose cells these are; they may come from a transplant donor. This chain's CDR3 is CASSFRTLNTEAFF. The CDR3 DNA reads as TGTGCCAGCAGTTTTAGGACACTGAACACTGAAGCTTTCTTT.